Listed here are 10 T cell receptor beta chains from one sample, sequenced in a study of persistence of HIV-infected CD4 T cells. No antigen has been assigned to these receptors. Lysates of CMV-infected fibroblasts at 10 ug/mL stimulated these cells. CD40L-negative CD69-negative CD45RO-high memory CD4+ T cells were sorted as populations depleted of antigen-responding cells. The libraries were made with immunoSEQ version 4 in survey mode. Profiled with immunoSEQ multiplex PCR; TCRdb holds only in-frame clones, not every one. The sample lists roughly 34,000 clones; 82% were seen once. This specimen was CD4+ T cells sorted from PBMCs after roughly 19-hour stimulation, taken from a patient who received antiretroviral therapy. Every receptor here comes from an adult woman with HIV who was CMV-seropositive.

CDR3 region: CASSARQGAGANVLTF. CDR3 nucleotide sequence: TGTGCCAGCAGCGCACGACAGGGGGCTGGGGCCAACGTCCTGACTTTC. The chain uses TRBV3-1 (or the pseudogene TRBV3-2) and TRBJ2-6; TRBD1 agrees at 9 bases. The CDR3 has 16 residues. Germline loops: CDR1 LGHDT, CDR2 YNNKEL (reference sequence). V lost 5 bases, J lost 2 bases, and 4 bases stayed unmatched.

The rearrangement uses TRBV7-8 and TRBJ2-1; D may be TRBD1 (6 bases). V dropped 5 bases and J dropped 6 bases, with 17 bases sitting between them. Germline V gives CDR1 SGHVS, CDR2 FQNEAQ. The CDR3 has 15 residues. The chain's CDR3 is CASSPTGSPFNEQFF. The CDR3 DNA reads TGTGCCAGCAGCCCAACAGGGTCCCCGTTCAATGAGCAGTTCTTC. The full variable domain, rest sourced from reference TRBV7-8 and TRBJ2-1, is GAGVSQSPRYKVAKRGQDVALRCDPISGHVSLFWYQQALGQGPEFLTYFQNEAQLDKSGLPSDRFFAERPEGSVSTLKIQRTQQEDSAVYLCASSPTGSPFNEQFFGPGTRLTVL.

The V gene is TRBV7-3, the J gene TRBJ2-7; 8 bases agree with TRBD1. V gave up 4 bases and J gave up 6 bases; unmatched junction bases: 8. The CDR3 runs to 14 residues. Germline CDR1 and CDR2: SGHTA and FQGTGA. CDR3 amino acids: CASSSPGTGSEQYF. The CDR3, as DNA: TGTGCCAGCAGCTCCCCCGGGACAGGATCCGAGCAGTACTTC.

The V call is TRBV5-6, the J call TRBJ1-2; D remains ambiguous. This CDR3 is built from 12 residues. Between the trimmed V and J ends, which lost 4 bases and 5 bases, there was a span of 9 bases. Germline loops: CDR1 SGHDT, CDR2 YYEEEE. CDR3 sequence: CASSPGPYGYTF. As DNA, the CDR3 is TGTGCCAGCAGCCCCGGACCGTATGGCTACACCTTC.

The CDR3 reads CASSLGRLAGGPYQETQYF. In nucleotides, the CDR3 is TGCGCCAGCAGCTTGGGTCGACTAGCGGGGGGCCCGTACCAAGAGACCCAGTACTTC. V gene TRBV5-1 combines with J gene TRBJ2-5, with TRBD2 matching 13 bases. Germline V gives CDR1 SGHRS, CDR2 YFSETQ. CDR3 length: 19 amino acids. V gave up 0 bases and J gave up 0 bases; unmatched junction bases: 8.

The V call is TRBV7-2, the J call TRBJ1-1, with D unresolved. Trimming took off 5 bases at V and 1 base at J, with 8 bases between the two ends. This CDR3 region has 13 residues. The germline V gene has CDR1 SGHTA and CDR2 FQGNSA. The CDR3 DNA follows: TGTGCCAGCAGCATCCAGGAGAACACTGAAGCTTTCTTT. The encoded protein is CASSIQENTEAFF.

This chain connects TRBV9 to TRBJ1-1; no definite D call. Looked up from germline, CDR1 is SGDLS and CDR2 is YYNGEE. This CDR3 spans 13 amino acids. The V gene lost 4 bases and the J gene lost 4 bases, with 11 bases spanning the gap. This CDR3 reads CASSKGRGTEAFF. The DNA of the CDR3 is TGTGCCAGCAGCAAGGGTCGGGGCACTGAAGCTTTCTTT.

This chain links TRBV27 with TRBJ1-4; D is unclear. V was shortened by 3 bases and J by 4 bases, with 15 bases between the two germline ends. The CDR3 is 16 amino acids. Looked up from germline, CDR1 is MNHEY and CDR2 is SMNVEV (reference sequence). CDR3 coding DNA: TGTGCCAGCAGTTTCGCCGGTGGAGGGAGTAATGAAAAACTGTTTTTT. Amino acids: CASSFAGGGSNEKLFF.

The chain couples TRBV2 to TRBJ1-5, with a tentative D call TRBD1 (5 bases). V was cut by 7 bases and J by 6 bases, with 25 bases left in between. The CDR3 extends over 17 amino acids. Germline loops: CDR1 SNHLY, CDR2 FYNNEI. In DNA, the CDR3 is TGTGCCAGCAATACGATTGTGGGCCAGGGATGGGGTCAGCCCCAGCATTTT. Translating it yields CASNTIVGQGWGQPQHF. Variable domain in full (rest from reference TRBV2 and TRBJ1-5): EPEVTQTPSHQVTQMGQEVILRCVPISNHLYFYWYRQILGQKVEFLVSFYNNEISEKSEIFDDQFSVERPDGSNFTLKIRSTKLEDSAMYFCASNTIVGQGWGQPQHFGDGTRLSIL.

V usage is TRBV7-7 and J usage is TRBJ2-5; 8 nucleotides match TRBD1. The CDR3 is made up of 15 amino acids. V trimming: 5 bases; J trimming: 5 bases; junction bases outside the gene matches: 10. Germline V gene lookup returns CDR1 SSHAT and CDR2 FNYEAQ (reference sequence). The CDR3 spells CASSPRTGSYETQYF. CDR3 bases: TGTGCCAGCAGCCCCCGGACAGGGTCTTACGAGACCCAGTACTTC.